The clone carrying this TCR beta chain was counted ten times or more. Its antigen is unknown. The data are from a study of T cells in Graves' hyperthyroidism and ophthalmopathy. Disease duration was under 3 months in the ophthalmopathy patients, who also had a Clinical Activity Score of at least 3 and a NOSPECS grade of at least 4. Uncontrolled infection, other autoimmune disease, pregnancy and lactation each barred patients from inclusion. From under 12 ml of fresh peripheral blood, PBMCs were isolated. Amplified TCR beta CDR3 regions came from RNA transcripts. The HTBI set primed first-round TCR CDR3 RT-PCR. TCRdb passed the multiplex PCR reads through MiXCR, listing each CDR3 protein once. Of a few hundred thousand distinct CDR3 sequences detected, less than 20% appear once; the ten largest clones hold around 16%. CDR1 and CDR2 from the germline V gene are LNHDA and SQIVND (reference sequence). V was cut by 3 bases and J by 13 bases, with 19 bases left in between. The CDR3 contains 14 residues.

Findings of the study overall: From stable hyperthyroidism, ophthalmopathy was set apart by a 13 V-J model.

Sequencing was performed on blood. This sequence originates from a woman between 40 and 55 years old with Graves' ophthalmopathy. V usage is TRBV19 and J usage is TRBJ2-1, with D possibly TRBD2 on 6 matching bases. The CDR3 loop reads CASSISSGRLLQFF. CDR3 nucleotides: TGTGCCAGTAGTATCTCGTCGGGGAGGCTTTTACAGTTCTTC.